Included here is one T cell receptor beta chain sequence, with context. Its antigen is not identified. The CDR3 runs 16 residues. Germline values: CDR1 LNHDA, CDR2 SQIVND (reference sequence). Two rounds of nested PCR, of about 16 and 10 cycles, were run on TCRalpha and TCRbeta cDNA. TCRdb reprocessed the 5' RACE reads, with one entry per CDR3 protein and no DNA. The sample spans about 450,000 distinct CDR3 sequences; the ten largest clones claim 2.4%. This sample was taken from a study of monozygotic twins with inflammatory bowel disease. Study-wide results and caveats: By inverse Simpson index, TCRbeta diversity was lower in IBD patients than in healthy co-twins. Twin pairs that were concordant did not differ from discordant pairs in repertoire similarity, possibly from limited power.

Someone took an approximately 2.6 ml blood sample from each of the donors. This TCR was recovered from a human donor with ulcerative colitis or Crohn's disease, or a healthy co-twin of an affected twin (not recorded which). The V and J genes are TRBV19 and TRBJ1-3. Sequencing was done on a sample of blood. The CDR3 is CASVSDSPPRGNTIYF. Full variable domain (outside the CDR3, taken from reference TRBV19 and TRBJ1-3): DGGITQSPKYLFRKEGQNVTLSCEQNLNHDAMYWYRQDPGQGLRLIYYSQIVNDFQKGDIAEGYSVSREKKESFPLTVTSAQKNPTAFYLCASVSDSPPRGNTIYFGEGSWLTVV.